The 18 T cell receptor beta chains in this list originate from one sample, sequenced in a study of cytomegalovirus exposure and HLA in healthy donors (dated by TCRdb to about 2017). Preparation of the library involved the immunoSEQ multiplex PCR assay. A mixture of 60 forward primers for TCR Vbeta segments and 13 reverse primers for TCR Jbeta segments was used in the multiplex PCR. TCRdb took over this immuneACCESS table, retaining in-frame rearrangements with V and J assigned. Such tables are incomplete; in checked studies, under half of the missing clones stem from an unresolved V gene, and the remainder is unexplained. The sample table records roughly 230,000 clones; approximately 91% of these occur just once. The ten largest account for 1.7% of the sample. Sequenced material: PBMCs. The receptors shown here come from a girl between 2 and 10 years old in good health and CMV-seronegative.

The chain couples TRBV6-6 to TRBJ1-1, with 7 bases aligning to TRBD1. V lost 4 bases, J lost 3 bases, and 8 bases stayed unmatched. Looked up from germline, CDR1 is MNHNY and CDR2 is SVGAGI (reference sequence). The CDR3 has 15 residues. CDR3 amino acids: CASSFQTGWDTEAFF. In DNA form, the CDR3 reads TGTGCCAGCAGTTTCCAGACAGGGTGGGACACTGAAGCTTTCTTT.

CDR3 coding DNA: TGTGCCAGTAGTATCCCCGCTAGCGGGTCTTACCACAATGAGCAGTTCTTC. It is translated as CASSIPASGSYHNEQFF. The rearrangement joins TRBV19 to TRBJ2-1, with 8 bases identical to TRBD2. From germline, CDR1 is LNHDA and CDR2 SQIVND (reference sequence). The CDR3 loop spans 17 amino acids. Trimming took 3 bases from V and 5 from J; bases not matched to a gene: 12. Looking up the rest from reference TRBV19 and TRBJ2-1 gives the full variable domain: DGGITQSPKYLFRKEGQNVTLSCEQNLNHDAMYWYRQDPGQGLRLIYYSQIVNDFQKGDIAEGYSVSREKKESFPLTVTSAQKNPTAFYLCASSIPASGSYHNEQFFGPGTRLTVL.

The rearrangement links TRBV10-3 to TRBJ2-1, with TRBD2 matching over 7 bases. The V and J ends lost 9 bases and 1 base, in that order; junction bases with no gene match: 9. This CDR3 region has 15 residues. Germline V gene data show CDR1 as ENHRY and CDR2 as SYGVKD. CDR3 DNA: TGTGCCATGGGGACTATTAATAGATCCTACAATGAGCAGTTCTTC. Encoded protein: CAMGTINRSYNEQFF.

The chain couples TRBV4-1 to TRBJ2-7; 9 bases are shared with TRBD2. The CDR3 loop spans 15 amino acids. Germline loops: CDR1 MGHRA, CDR2 YSYEKL. Losses at the gene ends were 3 bases for V and 7 bases for J; bases not matched to a gene: 10. The CDR3 DNA reads TGCGCCAGCAGCCACCGACTAGCGGCCCTCTGGGAGCAGTACTTC. Its translation: CASSHRLAALWEQYF.

The chain is built from TRBV27 and TRBJ2-3; 7 bases align to TRBD1. There are 15 residues in the CDR3. The ends lost 5 bases at V and 4 bases at J; junction bases unmatched: 9. CDR1 is MNHEY, CDR2 SMNVEV, per germline (reference sequence). The CDR3 coding sequence is TGTGCCAGCAGTCCATCAAGACAGGGTTCAGATACGCAGTATTTT. Translated, it gives CASSPSRQGSDTQYF.

The J gene is TRBJ1-3, the V gene TRBV4-1; the D is unclear. The CDR3 contains 15 residues. Per the germline V gene, CDR1 is MGHRA and CDR2 is YSYEKL. V lost 4 bases and J lost 2, with 12 bases in between. The DNA for the CDR3 is TGCGCCAGCAGCCCGGGAAGGGCCACTGGAAACACCATATATTTT. Encoded protein: CASSPGRATGNTIYF.

This rearrangement joins TRBV2 to TRBJ1-1, with 11 bases fitting TRBD1. Losses at the gene ends were 1 base for V and 6 bases for J; bases not matched to a gene: 1. The CDR3 length is 14 residues. Germline V gene lookup returns CDR1 SNHLY and CDR2 FYNNEI. The CDR3 here is CASSEGTGGSEAFF. CDR3 coding DNA: TGTGCCAGCAGTGAAGGGACAGGGGGCTCTGAAGCTTTCTTT. Based on the CDR3 plus reference TRBV2 and TRBJ1-1, the full variable domain is EPEVTQTPSHQVTQMGQEVILRCVPISNHLYFYWYRQILGQKVEFLVSFYNNEISEKSEIFDDQFSVERPDGSNFTLKIRSTKLEDSAMYFCASSEGTGGSEAFFGQGTRLTVV.

This clone appeared a few times. This rearrangement joins TRBV7-3 to TRBJ2-4; TRBD1 matches at 11 bases. The CDR3 length is 19 residues. The V and J ends lost 4 bases and 6 bases, in that order; junction bases with no gene match: 17. From germline, CDR1 is SGHTA and CDR2 FQGTGA. CDR3: CASSSPVGTGGSGGNIQYF. Written as DNA, the CDR3 is TGTGCCAGCAGCTCCCCGGTGGGGACAGGGGGTTCTGGGGGAAACATTCAGTACTTC.

The genes are TRBV19 and TRBJ2-6, with TRBD2 as a possible D gene (6 bases). The V and J ends lost 3 bases and 0 bases respectively, with 12 bases between them. CDR3 length equals 17 residues. Germline CDR1 reads LNHDA; CDR2 reads SQIVND (reference sequence). The CDR3 sequence is CASSMGGLLSGANVLTF. CDR3 DNA sequence: TGTGCCAGTAGTATGGGAGGACTGCTCTCTGGGGCCAACGTCCTGACTTTC.

For the CDR3, the DNA is TGTGCCAGCCGCGCGACAGGGGACTATGGCTACACCTTC. It translates to CASRATGDYGYTF. The chain is built from TRBV7-9 and TRBJ1-2, with 8 nucleotides matching TRBD1. Germline CDR1 is SEHNR and CDR2 is FQNEAQ (reference sequence). The length of the CDR3 is 13 residues. V was pared by 8 bases and J by 3 bases, with 5 bases of the junction left unmatched. The whole variable domain, remainder taken from reference TRBV7-9 and TRBJ1-2, is DTGVSQNPRHKITKRGQNVTFRCDPISEHNRLYWYRQTLGQGPEFLTYFQNEAQLEKSRLLSDRFSAERPKGSFSTLEIQRTEQGDSAMYLCASRATGDYGYTFGSGTRLTVV.

J is TRBJ2-7 and V is TRBV9; 9 bases line up with TRBD1. The V segment lost 4 bases and the J segment 2 bases; nucleotides outside the gene matches: 7. There are 15 residues in the CDR3. Per germline, CDR1 SGDLS and CDR2 YYNGEE. The DNA for the CDR3 is TGTGCCAGCAGCCCGCCCGGGACAGGGACCTACGAGCAGTACTTC. As protein: CASSPPGTGTYEQYF.

This rearrangement joins TRBV18 to TRBJ1-1; 8 positions match TRBD1. The CDR3 is made up of 13 amino acids. After removal of 2 bases from V and 6 bases from J, the junction contained 2 bases not matched to a gene. The germline CDR1 and CDR2 sequences are KGHSH and LQKENI. Written as DNA, the CDR3 is TGTGCCAGCTCACCAACGGACAGGGCTGAAGCTTTCTTT. Its translation: CASSPTDRAEAFF.

The CDR3 reads CAWSAGTGGNSPLHF. The CDR3 coding sequence is TGTGCCTGGAGTGCAGGGACAGGGGGCAATTCACCCCTCCACTTT. The chain links TRBV30 to TRBJ1-6; TRBD1 agrees at 12 bases. V dropped 1 base and J dropped 7; count of bases not matched to a gene: 2. The CDR3 loop spans 15 amino acids. CDR1 is GTSNPN, CDR2 SVGIG, per germline (reference sequence).

The chain links TRBV6-1 to TRBJ1-5; 10 bases fit TRBD1. CDR1 MNHNS and CDR2 SASEGT come from the germline V gene. The CDR3 runs to 15 residues. Trimming cost V 6 bases and J 2 bases; bases outside gene matches: 4. This chain's CDR3 is CASSDGQGGNQPQHF. The CDR3 nucleotides are TGTGCCAGCAGCGATGGACAGGGGGGCAATCAGCCCCAGCATTTT.

DNA of the CDR3: TGCGCCAGCAGCTACAAACCGAACCAGGGGGCAATCACCGGGGAGCTGTTTTTT. It codes for CASSYKPNQGAITGELFF. The V call is TRBV5-1, the J call TRBJ2-2, with TRBD1 matching 8 bases. CDR1 is SGHRS, CDR2 YFSETQ, per germline. Trimming cost V 3 bases and J 4 bases; bases outside gene matches: 14. The CDR3 is 18 residues long.

This clone has only a few counts. V usage is TRBV13 and J usage is TRBJ2-5; D possibly corresponds to TRBD2 (6 bases). With 4 bases removed from V and 1 base from J, the gap between germline ends came to 10 bases. From germline, CDR1 is PRHDT and CDR2 FYEKMQ (reference sequence). The CDR3 length is 14 residues. CDR3 nucleotide sequence: TGTGCCAGCAGCTCGCCGGGAGTCCAAGAGACCCAGTACTTC. Amino acids: CASSSPGVQETQYF.

The chain is built from TRBV6-6 and TRBJ2-5, with 7 bases fitting TRBD1. Germline values: CDR1 MNHNY, CDR2 SVGAGI (reference sequence). CDR3 length: 14 amino acids. J lost 2 bases, V lost 8 bases, and 8 bases had no gene match. CDR3 protein: CASSPGRGQETQYF. CDR3 coding DNA: TGTGCCAGCTCCCCCGGCAGGGGGCAAGAGACCCAGTACTTC.

This chain uses TRBV29-1 with TRBJ1-3; D is perhaps TRBD1 (5 bases). Germline V gene sequence: CDR1 SQVTM, CDR2 ANQGSEA. Trimming shortened V by 7 bases and J by 3 bases, and 10 bases separated the two germline ends. The CDR3 totals 12 residues. The CDR3 protein is CSGRGGGNTIYF. In nucleotides, the CDR3 is TGCAGCGGGAGGGGCGGTGGAAACACCATATATTTT.